One and the same sample provided the 3 T cell receptor beta chains below, sequenced in a study of T-cell memory formation after mild COVID-19. One entry per CDR3 protein results from TCRdb running MiXCR on the 5' RACE reads. The sample comprises around 340,000 distinct CDR3 sequences, approximately 16% of which are singletons, and around 22% rests with the top ten. Sequenced material: PBMCs or a T cell subset sorted from them (not recorded which). These TCRs come from a man aged 18 to 30 who had mild COVID-19 (a few samples of this study predate the infection). Cell type and time point are not known.

This clonotype was seen a few times. The V call is TRBV27, the J call TRBJ2-1, with D perhaps TRBD1 (5 bases). Germline CDR1 is MNHEY and CDR2 is SMNVEV (reference sequence). V dropped 7 bases and J dropped 4 bases, with 17 bases sitting between them. The CDR3 totals 15 residues. This CDR3 reads CASKVQQASYNEQFF. In DNA form, the CDR3 reads TGTGCCAGCAAGGTTCAACAGGCCTCGTACAATGAGCAGTTCTTC.

The chain uses TRBV11-2 and TRBJ1-2, with a possible D match to TRBD1 (6 bases). The length of the CDR3 is 16 residues. With 3 bases removed from V and 1 base from J, the gap between germline ends came to 15 bases. CDR1 SGHAT and CDR2 FQNNGV come from the germline V gene. CDR3 nucleotide sequence: TGTGCCAGCAGCTTTTCTCGGAGGGGGGGTAACTATGGCTACACCTTC. Its translation is CASSFSRRGGNYGYTF.

The chain carries TRBV20-1 and TRBJ1-5; D remains unclear. Deletions cut 1 base from V and 5 bases from J, with 15 bases between. This CDR3 region has 15 residues. Germline CDR1 and CDR2: DFQATT and SNEGSKA (reference sequence). DNA of the CDR3: TGCAGTGCTAGAGTGTCCCGTTTCAGCGATCAGCCCCAGCATTTT. It codes for CSARVSRFSDQPQHF.